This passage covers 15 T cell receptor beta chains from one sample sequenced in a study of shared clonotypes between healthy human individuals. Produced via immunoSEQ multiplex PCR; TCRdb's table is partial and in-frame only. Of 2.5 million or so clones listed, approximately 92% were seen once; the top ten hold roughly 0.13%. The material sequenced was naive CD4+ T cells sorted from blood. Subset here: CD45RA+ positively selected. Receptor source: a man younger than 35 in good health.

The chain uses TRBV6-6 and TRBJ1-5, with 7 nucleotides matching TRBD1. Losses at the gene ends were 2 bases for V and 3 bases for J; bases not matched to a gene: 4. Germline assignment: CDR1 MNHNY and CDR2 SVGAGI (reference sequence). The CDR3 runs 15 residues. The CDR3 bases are TGTGCCAGCAGTTACGGACAGGAATACAATCAGCCCCAGCATTTT. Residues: CASSYGQEYNQPQHF.

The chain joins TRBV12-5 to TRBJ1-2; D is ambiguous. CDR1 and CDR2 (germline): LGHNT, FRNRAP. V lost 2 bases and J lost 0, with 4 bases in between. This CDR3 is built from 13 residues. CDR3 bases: TGTGCTAGTGGTTTGCAAGCTAACTATGGCTACACCTTC. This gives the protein CASGLQANYGYTF.

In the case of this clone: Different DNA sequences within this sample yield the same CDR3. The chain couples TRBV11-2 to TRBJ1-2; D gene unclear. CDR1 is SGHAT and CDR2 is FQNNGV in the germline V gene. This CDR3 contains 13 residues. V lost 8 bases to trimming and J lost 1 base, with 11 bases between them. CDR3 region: CASSPGSNYGYTF. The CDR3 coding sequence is TGTGCCAGCTCCCCTGGGAGTAACTATGGCTACACCTTC.

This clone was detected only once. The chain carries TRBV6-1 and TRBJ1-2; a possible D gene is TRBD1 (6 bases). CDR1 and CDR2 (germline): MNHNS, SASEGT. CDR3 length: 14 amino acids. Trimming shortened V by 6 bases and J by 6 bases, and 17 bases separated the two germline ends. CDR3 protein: CASRFTGSRDGYTF. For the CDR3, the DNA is TGTGCCAGCAGATTTACAGGGTCGAGGGATGGCTACACCTTC.

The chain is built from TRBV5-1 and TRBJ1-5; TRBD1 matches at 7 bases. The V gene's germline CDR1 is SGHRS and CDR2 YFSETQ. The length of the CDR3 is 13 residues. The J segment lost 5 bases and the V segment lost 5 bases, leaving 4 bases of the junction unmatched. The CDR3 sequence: CASREGGDQPQHF. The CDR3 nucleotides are TGCGCCAGCAGAGAAGGGGGCGATCAGCCCCAGCATTTT.

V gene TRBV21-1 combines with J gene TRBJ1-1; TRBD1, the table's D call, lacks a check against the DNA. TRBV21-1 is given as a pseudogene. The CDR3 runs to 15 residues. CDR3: CASSPSSPGRSEAFF. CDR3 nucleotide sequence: TGTGCCAGCAGCCCAAGCAGCCCAGGCCGATCTGAAGCTTTCTTT.

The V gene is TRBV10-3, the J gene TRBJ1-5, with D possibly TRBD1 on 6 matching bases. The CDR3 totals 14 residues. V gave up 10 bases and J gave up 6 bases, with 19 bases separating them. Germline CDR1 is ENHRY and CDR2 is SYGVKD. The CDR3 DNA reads TGTGCCACTTCGACAGGCCCCGAGGGTCAGCCCCAGCATTTT. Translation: CATSTGPEGQPQHF.

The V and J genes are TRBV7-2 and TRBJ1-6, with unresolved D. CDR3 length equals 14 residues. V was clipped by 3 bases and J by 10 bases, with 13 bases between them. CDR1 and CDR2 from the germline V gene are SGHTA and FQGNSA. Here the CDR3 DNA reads TGTGCCAGCAGCTTGGCCCCCGGCGGGTCACCCCTCCACTTT. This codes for CASSLAPGGSPLHF.

The CDR3 DNA is TGTGCCAGCAGCCTTAGCGGTAGAGCCTTCAATGAGCAGTTCTTC. Its protein product is CASSLSGRAFNEQFF. The chain links TRBV7-2 to TRBJ2-1; TRBD2 might be the D (6 bases). V was shortened by 5 bases and J by 6 bases, with 17 bases between the two germline ends. The CDR3 is 15 amino acids. Per the germline V gene, CDR1 is SGHTA and CDR2 is FQGNSA. Complete variable domain (other parts from reference TRBV7-2 and TRBJ2-1): GAGVSQSPSNKVTEKGKDVELRCDPISGHTALYWYRQSLGQGLEFLIYFQGNSAPDKSGLPSDRFSAERTGGSVSTLTIQRTQQEDSAVYLCASSLSGRAFNEQFFGPGTRLTVL.

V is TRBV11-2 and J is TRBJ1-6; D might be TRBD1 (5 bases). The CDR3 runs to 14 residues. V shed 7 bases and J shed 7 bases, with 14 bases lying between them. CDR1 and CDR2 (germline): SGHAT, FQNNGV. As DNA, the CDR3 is TGTGCCAGCACGCTGCAGGGTAGAAATTCACCCCTCCACTTT. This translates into CASTLQGRNSPLHF. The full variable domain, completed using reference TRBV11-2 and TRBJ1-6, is EAGVAQSPRYKIIEKRQSVAFWCNPISGHATLYWYQQILGQGPKLLIQFQNNGVVDDSQLPKDRFSAERLKGVDSTLKIQPAKLEDSAVYLCASTLQGRNSPLHFGNGTRLTVT.

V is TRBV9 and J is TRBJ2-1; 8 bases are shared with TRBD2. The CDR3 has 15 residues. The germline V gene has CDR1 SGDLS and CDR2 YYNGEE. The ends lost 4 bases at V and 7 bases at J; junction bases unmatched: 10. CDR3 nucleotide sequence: TGTGCCAGCAGCCCCTCCGAGCGGGAGTGGAATGAGCAGTTCTTC. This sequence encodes CASSPSEREWNEQFF.

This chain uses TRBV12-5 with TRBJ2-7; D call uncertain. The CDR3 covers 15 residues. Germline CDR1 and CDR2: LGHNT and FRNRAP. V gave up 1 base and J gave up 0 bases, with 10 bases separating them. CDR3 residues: CASGLGPPSSYEQYF. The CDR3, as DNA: TGTGCTAGTGGTTTGGGACCTCCCTCCTCCTACGAGCAGTACTTC. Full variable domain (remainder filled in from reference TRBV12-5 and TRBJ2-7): DARVTQTPRHKVTEMGQEVTMRCQPILGHNTVFWYRQTMMQGLELLAYFRNRAPLDDSGMPKDRFSAEMPDATLATLKIQPSEPRDSAVYFCASGLGPPSSYEQYFGPGTRLTVT.

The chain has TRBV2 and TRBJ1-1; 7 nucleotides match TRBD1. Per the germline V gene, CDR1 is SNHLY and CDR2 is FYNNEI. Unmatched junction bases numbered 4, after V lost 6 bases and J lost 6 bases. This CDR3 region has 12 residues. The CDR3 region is CASSDRVPEAFF. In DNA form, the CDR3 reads TGTGCCAGCAGCGACAGGGTCCCTGAAGCTTTCTTT.

CDR3 protein: CASSPAGGVETQYF. CDR3 coding DNA: TGTGCCAGCAGCCCGGCGGGGGGGGTGGAGACCCAGTACTTC. The genes are TRBV7-2 and TRBJ2-5; 9 bases align to TRBD2. Germline CDR1 is SGHTA and CDR2 is FQGNSA. V trimming: 5 bases; J trimming: 5 bases; junction bases outside the gene matches: 6. The CDR3 totals 14 residues.

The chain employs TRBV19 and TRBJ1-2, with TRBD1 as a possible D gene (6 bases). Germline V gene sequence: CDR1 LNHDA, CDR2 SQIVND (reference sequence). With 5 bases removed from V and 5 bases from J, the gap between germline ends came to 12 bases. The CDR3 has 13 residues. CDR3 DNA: TGTGCCAGTAGTGCGACAGGAACATATGGCTACACCTTC. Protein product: CASSATGTYGYTF.